This T cell receptor beta chain was profiled in a study of T-cell reconstitution after alpha-beta-depleted transplantation in children. Using unique molecular identifiers, the investigators prepared the TCRbeta library. TCRdb independently ran MiXCR on the PCR reads; one entry per CDR3 protein. The sample shows around 92,000 distinct CDR3 sequences, 12% of them seen only once. The receptor was derived from a human donor who donated a stem cell graft to a child with inherited bone marrow failure. Sequences were derived from PBMCs from the stem cell graft donor, sampled from the stem cell graft.

The CDR3 here is CASRSGTGAHLGYGYTF. The CDR3 nucleotides are TGTGCCAGCAGGTCCGGGACAGGGGCACATTTGGGCTATGGCTACACCTTC. The rearrangement uses TRBV28 and TRBJ1-2, with 10 bases that match TRBD1. The trim removed 6 bases at V and 4 bases at J, leaving 14 bases unmatched. The CDR3 is 17 amino acids. Germline-derived CDR1 and CDR2 are MDHEN and SYDVKM.